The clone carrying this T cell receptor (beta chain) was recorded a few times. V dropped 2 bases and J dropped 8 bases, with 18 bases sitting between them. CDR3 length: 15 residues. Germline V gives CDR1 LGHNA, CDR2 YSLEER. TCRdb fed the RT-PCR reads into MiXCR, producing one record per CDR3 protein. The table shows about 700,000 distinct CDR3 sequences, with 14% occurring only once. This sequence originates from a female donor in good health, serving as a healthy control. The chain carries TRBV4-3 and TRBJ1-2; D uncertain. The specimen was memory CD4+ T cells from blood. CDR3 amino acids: CASSQRGTDVMGYTF. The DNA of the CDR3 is TGCGCCAGCAGCCAAAGAGGAACAGACGTTATGGGCTACACCTTC.